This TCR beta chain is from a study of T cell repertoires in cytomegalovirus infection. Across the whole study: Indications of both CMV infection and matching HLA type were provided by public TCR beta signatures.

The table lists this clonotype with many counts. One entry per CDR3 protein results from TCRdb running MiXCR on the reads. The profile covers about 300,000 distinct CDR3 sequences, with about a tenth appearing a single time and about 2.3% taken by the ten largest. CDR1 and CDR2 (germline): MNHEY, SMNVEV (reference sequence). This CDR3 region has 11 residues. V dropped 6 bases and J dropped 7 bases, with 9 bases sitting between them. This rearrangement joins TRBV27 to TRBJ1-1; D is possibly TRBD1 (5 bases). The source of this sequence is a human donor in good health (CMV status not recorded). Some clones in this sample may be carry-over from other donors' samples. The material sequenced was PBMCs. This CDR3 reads CASRGEGEAFF. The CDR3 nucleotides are TGTGCCAGCAGAGGGGAAGGTGAAGCTTTCTTT.